The clone carrying this TCR beta chain has more than one count but fewer than ten. The data derive from a study of neoadjuvant anti-PD-1 for oral cavity cancer. Study information: Patients without progression got a fourth dose around day 43.

Survey sequencing of tumors mostly used about 4.8 ug DNA, two replicates. This table comes from immunoSEQ multiplex PCR, and its TCRdb copy is limited to in-frame clones, with some not included. The table shows tens of thousands of clones, with around 38% occurring only once. The junction had 5 bases not matched to a gene; V was cut back by 3 bases and J by 7 bases. This CDR3 spans 13 amino acids. CDR1 LNHDA and CDR2 SQIVND come from the germline V gene (reference sequence). Regarding time point: after neoadjuvant nivolumab, at surgical resection. These newly diagnosed stage II-IVA oral cavity squamous cell carcinoma patients had no prior systemic or radiation treatment. The patients had HPV-negative, locally advanced oral cavity squamous cell carcinoma.

The V and J genes are TRBV19 and TRBJ1-2, with 7 positions matching TRBD1. This specimen consisted of tumor tissue, obtained after nivolumab (anti-PD-1) treatment. The receptor was isolated from a person aged 40 to 85 with oral cavity squamous cell carcinoma. The CDR3 sequence is CASSISGGVGYTF. The CDR3 nucleotides read TGTGCCAGTAGTATCTCAGGGGGTGTTGGCTACACCTTC.